These T cell receptor beta chains were read from a single sample in a study of CD8 T cells in ankylosing spondylitis. Using its own MiXCR run on the 5' RACE reads, TCRdb lists one record per CDR3 protein. The sample records about 330,000 distinct CDR3 sequences, approximately 8% being singletons. The material sequenced was blood, either unsorted or a sorted T cell fraction (not recorded which). All receptors come from a male donor with ankylosing spondylitis. Both conserved end residues are trimmed from each CDR3. D genes are given only for firm matches.

d_gene: TRBD1
v_gene: TRBV5-1
len: 13
CDR3aa: ASTGQASGANVLT

d_gene: .
v_gene: TRBV27
len: 11
CDR3aa: ASSTRVDYGYT

d_gene: .
v_gene: TRBV28
len: 11
CDR3aa: ASRDSINSPLH

d_gene: .
v_gene: TRBV4-1
len: 14
CDR3aa: ASSQDGGIGNQPQH

d_gene: TRBD1
v_gene: TRBV12-3/TRBV12-4
len: 14
CDR3aa: ASSPYLTGVVNEQF

d_gene: .
v_gene: TRBV12-3/TRBV12-4
len: 11
CDR3aa: ASSQQLNTEAF

d_gene: TRBD2
v_gene: TRBV10-3
len: 13
CDR3aa: AISVGTRFTDTQY

d_gene: .
v_gene: TRBV28
len: 11
CDR3aa: ASSPRVPGELF

d_gene: TRBD2
v_gene: TRBV7-9
len: 14
CDR3aa: ASSLRSGSSYNEQF

d_gene: .
v_gene: TRBV12-3/TRBV12-4
len: 11
CDR3aa: ASRTGSGTEAF

d_gene: TRBD2
v_gene: TRBV9
len: 13
CDR3aa: ASSVGGGGTDTQY

d_gene: .
v_gene: TRBV20-1
len: 13
CDR3aa: SAGGRFYSNQPQH

d_gene: .
v_gene: TRBV12-3/TRBV12-4
len: 10
CDR3aa: ASVGLYNEQF

d_gene: .
v_gene: TRBV7-3
len: 11
CDR3aa: ASSQTGLDEQY

d_gene: .
v_gene: TRBV4-2
len: 13
CDR3aa: ASSQIAVNTGELF

d_gene: .
v_gene: TRBV20-1
len: 8
CDR3aa: SAMETEAF

d_gene: .
v_gene: TRBV5-1
len: 14
CDR3aa: ASSLGKQGNTDTQY

d_gene: .
v_gene: TRBV10-3
len: 14
CDR3aa: AISESGKTSTDTQY

d_gene: .
v_gene: TRBV28
len: 9
CDR3aa: ASRENTEAF

d_gene: .
v_gene: TRBV7-9
len: 13
CDR3aa: ASSLWTKGSYEQY

d_gene: TRBD2
v_gene: TRBV4-1
len: 15
CDR3aa: ASSQGRLAGAYNEQF

d_gene: TRBD1
v_gene: TRBV7-8
len: 16
CDR3aa: ASSLGDRDGYSNQPQH

d_gene: .
v_gene: TRBV27
len: 11
CDR3aa: ASSRNREGEAF

d_gene: .
v_gene: TRBV12-3/TRBV12-4
len: 12
CDR3aa: ASRGAGDRHEQF

d_gene: TRBD2
v_gene: TRBV20-1
len: 16
CDR3aa: SALGQIAGDPAGNKQF

d_gene: TRBD2
v_gene: TRBV14
len: 14
CDR3aa: ASSQRAGGISYEQY

d_gene: .
v_gene: TRBV29-1
len: 10
CDR3aa: SVVKGNYGYT

d_gene: TRBD1
v_gene: TRBV28
len: 16
CDR3aa: ASGAGTGESIHLYEQY

d_gene: .
v_gene: TRBV24-1
len: 11
CDR3aa: ATRRDTATEAF